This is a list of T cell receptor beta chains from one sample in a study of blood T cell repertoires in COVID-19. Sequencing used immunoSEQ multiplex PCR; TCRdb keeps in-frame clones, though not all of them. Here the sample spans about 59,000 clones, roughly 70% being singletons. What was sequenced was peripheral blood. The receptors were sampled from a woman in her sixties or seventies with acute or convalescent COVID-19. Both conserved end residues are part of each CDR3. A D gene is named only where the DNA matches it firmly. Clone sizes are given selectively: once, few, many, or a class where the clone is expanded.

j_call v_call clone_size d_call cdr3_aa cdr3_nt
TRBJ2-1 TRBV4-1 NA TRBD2 CASSQASTSGGGDEQFF TGCGCCAGCAGCCAGGCCTCGACTAGCGGGGGAGGAGATGAGCAGTTCTTC
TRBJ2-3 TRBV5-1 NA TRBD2 CASSPEGRGGRVDTQYF TGCGCCAGCAGCCCCGAAGGGCGGGGGGGCCGAGTTGATACGCAGTATTTT
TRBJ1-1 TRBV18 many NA CASSQQRGNTEAFF TGTGCCAGCTCTCAACAGCGGGGGAACACTGAAGCTTTCTTT
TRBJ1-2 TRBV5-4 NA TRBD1 CASSLERAGGGGYTF TGTGCCAGCAGCTTGGAGAGGGCAGGGGGAGGTGGCTACACCTTC
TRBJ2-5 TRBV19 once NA CASSRKQNPQETQYF TGTGCCAGTAGTAGAAAGCAAAACCCACAAGAGACCCAGTACTTC
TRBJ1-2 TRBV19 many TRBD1 CASSIPPRGRSGYTF TGTGCCAGTAGTATTCCCCCCAGGGGGCGAAGTGGCTACACCTTC
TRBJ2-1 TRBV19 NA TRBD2 CASSIYSGGRRTHEQFF TGTGCCAGTAGTATTTATAGCGGGGGCCGTCGCACCCATGAGCAGTTCTTC
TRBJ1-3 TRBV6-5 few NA CASSYSDSSGNTIYF TGTGCCAGCAGTTACTCGGACAGTTCTGGAAACACCATATATTTT
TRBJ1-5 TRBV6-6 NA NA CASSYSGGGVYQPQHF TGTGCCAGCAGTTACTCGGGGGGTGGCGTCTATCAGCCCCAGCATTTT
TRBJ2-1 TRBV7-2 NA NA CASSLRQVPGVSSYNEQFF TGTGCCAGCAGCCTCAGACAGGTCCCGGGTGTTAGCTCCTACAATGAGCAGTTCTTC
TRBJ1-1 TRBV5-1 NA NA CASSHTNQGNTEAFF TGCGCCAGCAGCCATACCAACCAGGGAAACACTGAAGCTTTCTTT
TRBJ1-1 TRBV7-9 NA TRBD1 CASSPIRGSSEAFF TGTGCCAGCAGCCCCATCAGGGGGTCGAGTGAAGCTTTCTTT
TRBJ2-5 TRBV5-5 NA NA CASSIQAYQETQYF TGTGCCAGCAGCATACAGGCATACCAAGAGACCCAGTACTTC
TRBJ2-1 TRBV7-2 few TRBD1 CASSSPVRQGSYNEQFF TGTGCCAGCAGCTCCCCGGTAAGACAGGGCTCCTACAATGAGCAGTTCTTC
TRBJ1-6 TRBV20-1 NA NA CSASNIGGGGRSPLHF TGCAGTGCTAGTAATATTGGAGGAGGCGGTCGTTCACCCCTCCACTTT
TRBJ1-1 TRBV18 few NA CASSPPPLQSEAFF TGTGCCAGCTCACCACCGCCCCTCCAGTCTGAAGCTTTCTTT